This T cell receptor (beta chain) stems from a study of T cell repertoires in cytomegalovirus infection. Study-wide context: Use of recently identified HLA-C-restricted and well-studied HLA-B-restricted CMV epitopes was part of the study. Public TCR beta signature analysis indicated the presence of both CMV infection and matching HLA type.

Each CDR3 protein gets one entry after TCRdb re-called the reads with MiXCR. Found here are about 51,000 distinct CDR3 sequences, 20% of them singletons; the top ten hold around 27%. Study-wide findings and caveats: CMV carriers with the relevant HLA were identified by cumulative public TCR beta family frequency. The response measured ex vivo was dominated by TCR beta clonotypes (HLA-C-restricted and CMV-specific).

This CDR3 has 16 amino acids. V was trimmed by 5 bases and J by 2 bases, leaving 15 bases between them. With regard to this clonotype: Its antigen is not known.

This sequence was found in a human donor in good health (CMV status not recorded). Some clones in this sample may be carry-over from other donors' samples. The material sequenced was CD8+ T cells from cultured PBMCs, taken from culture after CMV antigen stimulation. The chain joins TRBV12-3 or TRBV12-4 to TRBJ2-2, with D perhaps matching TRBD1 (6 bases). The DNA of the CDR3 is TGTGCCAGCAGTCCTCAGGGGTGGCTCAACACCGGGGAGCTGTTTTTT. Protein sequence: CASSPQGWLNTGELFF.